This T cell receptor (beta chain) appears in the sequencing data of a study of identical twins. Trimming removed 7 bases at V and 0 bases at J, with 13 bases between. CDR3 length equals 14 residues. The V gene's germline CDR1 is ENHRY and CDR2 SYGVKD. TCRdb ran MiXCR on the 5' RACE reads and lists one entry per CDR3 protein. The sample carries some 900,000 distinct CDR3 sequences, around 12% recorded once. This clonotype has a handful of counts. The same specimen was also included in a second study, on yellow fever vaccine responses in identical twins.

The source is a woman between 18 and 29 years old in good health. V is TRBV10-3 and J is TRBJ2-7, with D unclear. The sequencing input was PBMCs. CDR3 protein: CAIKGGLSSYEQYF. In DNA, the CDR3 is TGTGCCATCAAGGGCGGTTTATCCTCCTACGAGCAGTACTTC.